The rows below give T cell receptor beta chains drawn from one sample of a study of T cell changes during pregnancy in multiple sclerosis. Generated by immunoSEQ multiplex PCR, the TCRdb table keeps only in-frame clones and is missing some. The top ten clones hold 0.38% of a sample with about 56,000 clones, approximately 91% of them seen once. Here the sequenced sample was CD4+ T cells from peripheral blood mononuclear cells, taken in the third trimester of pregnancy. The source is a female donor with multiple sclerosis, enrolled in a pregnancy study. The CDR3 runs from the conserved cysteine through the conserved F or W. A D gene is named only where the DNA matches it firmly. Part of the rows lack a size; the others show once, few, many or a class for expanded clones.

D gene	V gene	clone size	J gene	CDR3 DNA	CDR3 protein
TRBD1	TRBV2	-	TRBJ1-1	TGTGCCAACTCACAGGGGACCACTGAAGCTTTCTTT	CANSQGTTEAFF
TRBD2	TRBV7-9	-	TRBJ2-7	TGTGCCAGCAGCTCTAGCGGGGGGGCTCACGAGCAGTACTTC	CASSSSGGAHEQYF
TRBD1	TRBV7-7	-	TRBJ2-1	TGTGCCAGCAGCTCCGGGACAGGGTCCTACAATGAGCAGTTCTTC	CASSSGTGSYNEQFF
-	TRBV7-2	-	TRBJ1-1	TGTGCCAGCAGCGCATCGTGGCTGAACACTGAAGCTTTCTTT	CASSASWLNTEAFF
-	TRBV7-8	once	TRBJ1-2	TGTGCCAGCAGCTTAGGCAGGGGCGCGGAGGGCTACACCTTC	CASSLGRGAEGYTF
TRBD1	TRBV6-5	-	TRBJ1-2	TGTGCCAGCAGTTACAGGGCAGGGGGGCCCTGTGGCTACACCTTC	CASSYRAGGPCGYTF
-	TRBV6-1	-	TRBJ2-6	TGTGCCAGCAGGTCGGGGGCTGGGGCCAACGTCCTGACTTTC	CASRSGAGANVLTF
-	TRBV7-3	-	TRBJ2-3	TGTGCCAGCAGCTTCGACTCCACAGATACGCAGTATTTT	CASSFDSTDTQYF
-	TRBV11-2	-	TRBJ2-5	TGTGCCAGCAGCTTAGATTCTTTACAAGAGACCCAGTACTTC	CASSLDSLQETQYF
-	TRBV7-3	-	TRBJ1-1	TGTGCCAGCAGCTTAATGGTTGGAGGAAGTACTGAAGCTTTCTTT	CASSLMVGGSTEAFF
-	TRBV7-9	-	TRBJ1-4	TGTGCCAGCAGCTTAAGGGGGACTAATGAAAAACTGTTTTTT	CASSLRGTNEKLFF
-	TRBV27	once	TRBJ2-7	TGTGCCAGCAGTTCCAGGGGTGGCTCCTACGAGCAGTACTTC	CASSSRGGSYEQYF
TRBD1	TRBV19	-	TRBJ2-3	TGTGCCACCAGATTAACCGGGACAGGGGGCCCGGATACGCAGTATTTT	CATRLTGTGGPDTQYF
TRBD1	TRBV5-1	-	TRBJ1-6	TGCGCCAGCGGGCGTGGGGGACAGGGGTATAATTCACCCCTCCACTTT	CASGRGGQGYNSPLHF
TRBD1	TRBV10-3	once	TRBJ2-7	TGTGCCATCAGTGTCGGAGGGGGACAGGTCTACGAGCAGTACTTC	CAISVGGGQVYEQYF
TRBD2	TRBV9	once	TRBJ2-5	TGTGCCAGCAGCATAGGAGGCGGGGGGGCCGAGGGGACCCAGTACTTC	CASSIGGGGAEGTQYF
-	TRBV4-1	-	TRBJ2-7	TGCGCCAGCAGCCACCCCAGGACAGACGAGCAGTACTTC	CASSHPRTDEQYF
-	TRBV9	-	TRBJ1-1	TGTGCCAGCAGCCCCGACGGGACTGAAGCTTTCTTT	CASSPDGTEAFF
-	TRBV19	-	TRBJ1-2	TGTGCCAGTACTAGGGCTAGCGGGGACGGCGATGGCTACACCTTC	CASTRASGDGDGYTF
-	TRBV5-1	-	TRBJ2-6	TGCGCCAGCAGCTTACAGGGATCCGGGGCCAACGTCCTGACTTTC	CASSLQGSGANVLTF
-	TRBV7-8	-	TRBJ2-2	TGTGCCAGCAGCTTAGGGCCTCCCGGGGAGCTGTTTTTT	CASSLGPPGELFF
-	TRBV6-1	-	TRBJ1-4	TGTGCCAGCAGTGAATCGGAGTATCGGCGTGAAAAACTGTTTTTT	CASSESEYRREKLFF
TRBD1	TRBV7-3	-	TRBJ2-2	TGTGCCAGCAGCTTAACGGGACAGTCCGGGATGGCCGGGGAGCTGTTTTTT	CASSLTGQSGMAGELFF
-	TRBV19	-	TRBJ2-3	TGTGCCAGTAGTATACGCACAGGGTTTGGGACAGATACGCAGTATTTT	CASSIRTGFGTDTQYF
-	TRBV2	-	TRBJ2-1	TGTGCCAGCAGGACCGGGACTCTGACATACAATGAGCAGTTCTTC	CASRTGTLTYNEQFF
TRBD1	TRBV19	few	TRBJ1-2	TGTGCCAGTAGTCGGGACAGCACACTCTATGGCTACACCTTC	CASSRDSTLYGYTF
TRBD1	TRBV4-2	-	TRBJ1-5	TGTGCCAGCAGCCACGGGACAGGTTACAATCAGCCCCAGCATTTT	CASSHGTGYNQPQHF
-	TRBV5-8	-	TRBJ2-3	TGTGCCAGCAGCTTGGACGGCGGACTCAGCACAGATACGCAGTATTTT	CASSLDGGLSTDTQYF
TRBD1	TRBV18	-	TRBJ1-1	TGTGCCAGCTCACCATCGATCGGGACAGGGGTAACTGAAGCTTTCTTT	CASSPSIGTGVTEAFF
-	TRBV7-9	-	TRBJ1-5	TGTGCCAGCAGCCAACAGGGTATAGGCAATCAGCCCCAGCATTTT	CASSQQGIGNQPQHF
TRBD2	TRBV2	-	TRBJ2-1	TGTGCCAGCAGTGCGGTACTAGCGGAACACAATGAGCAGTTCTTC	CASSAVLAEHNEQFF
-	TRBV5-6	once	TRBJ1-4	TGTGCCAGCAGCTTGTACAGCCTGGATGAAAAACTGTTTTTT	CASSLYSLDEKLFF
-	TRBV14	few	TRBJ1-2	TGTGCCAGCAGCCGGGCCTCCACAGCAGACTATGGCTACACCTTC	CASSRASTADYGYTF
-	TRBV4-2	-	TRBJ1-1	TGTGCCAGCAGCCAAGACCCACCTAGTGTAGGACAGACTGAAGCTTTCTTT	CASSQDPPSVGQTEAFF
TRBD1	TRBV7-2	-	TRBJ1-2	TGTGCCAGCAGCCCTTGGACAGGGAGAAATGGCTACACCTTC	CASSPWTGRNGYTF
-	TRBV7-3	-	TRBJ1-3	TGTGCCAGCGGCCGGGGGTCTGGAAACACCATATATTTT	CASGRGSGNTIYF
-	TRBV4-2	-	TRBJ1-2	TGTGCCAGCAGCCAAGATCTAGGGGCAGTTGGCTACACCTTC	CASSQDLGAVGYTF
-	TRBV7-2	-	TRBJ1-1	TGTGCCAGCAGCTTAAGGGCAGCGGCTGAAGCTTTCTTT	CASSLRAAAEAFF
-	TRBV5-1	-	TRBJ1-1	TGCGCCAGCAGCCCGGGGGGCAGCCTAAACACTGAAGCTTTCTTT	CASSPGGSLNTEAFF
-	TRBV28	-	TRBJ1-4	TGTGCCAGCGAGGGGGTAGGTGAAAAACTGTTTTTT	CASEGVGEKLFF
-	TRBV18	once	TRBJ1-6	TGTGCCAGCTCTCCTCAGGGTAGCTCCTATAATTCACCCCTCCACTTT	CASSPQGSSYNSPLHF
TRBD1	TRBV6-1	-	TRBJ2-1	TGTGCCAGCACCAAAGGACAGGGGGCGCAGAATGAGCAGTTCTTC	CASTKGQGAQNEQFF
TRBD2	TRBV4-3	-	TRBJ2-7	TGCGCCAGCAGCCGACGAGCGGGGGGGAGCTCCTACGAGCAGTACTTC	CASSRRAGGSSYEQYF
-	TRBV10-3	-	TRBJ2-3	TGTGCCATCAGTGAGTCGACTGGAGTGGCCGCTAGCACAGATACGCAGTATTTT	CAISESTGVAASTDTQYF
-	TRBV29-1	-	TRBJ1-2	TGCAGCGTTTCCCTGACGGTACTATCTGGCTACACCTTC	CSVSLTVLSGYTF
TRBD1	TRBV18	-	TRBJ2-6	TGTGCCAGCTCACCTGTGATGGGACAGGGCTCTGGGGCCAACGTCCTGACTTTC	CASSPVMGQGSGANVLTF
TRBD2	TRBV5-1	-	TRBJ2-3	TGCGCCAGCAGCTTGGCCTGGCTAGCGGACACAGATACGCAGTATTTT	CASSLAWLADTDTQYF
TRBD1	TRBV9	-	TRBJ1-3	TGTGCCAGCAGCGCTCGGACAGGCCCTGGAAACACCATATATTTT	CASSARTGPGNTIYF
-	TRBV5-4	-	TRBJ2-1	TGTGCCAGCAGCTTCGACAGCAATGAGCAGTTCTTC	CASSFDSNEQFF
-	TRBV6-5	-	TRBJ1-2	TGTGCCAGCAGTTACTCAGAGGGTTATGGGGGCTACACCTTC	CASSYSEGYGGYTF
TRBD2	TRBV5-1	-	TRBJ2-2	TGCGCCAGCAGTCCGACTAGCCTCTCGAACACCGGGGAGCTGTTTTTT	CASSPTSLSNTGELFF
TRBD1	TRBV6-5	-	TRBJ1-2	TGTGCCAGCAGTTACGACAGGGTTACGGGTGGCTACACCTTC	CASSYDRVTGGYTF